A single sample is the source of the 24 T cell receptor beta chains below, sequenced in a study of T cells in Graves' hyperthyroidism and ophthalmopathy. Amplification of TCR beta CDR3 regions used RNA as the template. Primed by the HTBI set, a first-round RT-PCR was run on the TCR CDR3. TCRdb itself ran the multiplex PCR reads through MiXCR, one entry per CDR3 protein. The sample contains around 760,000 distinct CDR3 sequences, 30% to 40% of which appear only once. The material sequenced was blood. The receptors derive from a woman aged 40 to 50 with Graves' hyperthyroidism.

This clonotype has only a few counts. The chain recombines TRBV6-5 with TRBJ2-7; D unclear. The V end lost 5 bases, the J end lost 3 bases, and 14 bases lay between the germline ends. CDR1 MNHEY and CDR2 SVGAGI come from the germline V gene. The CDR3 extends over 14 amino acids. CDR3 amino acids: CASSDRVRNYEQYF. CDR3 bases: TGTGCCAGCAGTGATCGTGTCAGGAACTACGAGCAGTACTTC.

This clonotype has ten or more counts. The J gene is TRBJ2-7, the V gene TRBV7-9, with D possibly being TRBD2 (6 bases). This CDR3 is 12 amino acids long. Germline values: CDR1 SEHNR, CDR2 FQNEAQ (reference sequence). V was trimmed by 6 bases and J by 1 base, leaving 7 bases between them. CDR3: CASREGSYEQYF. The CDR3 bases are TGTGCCAGCAGGGAGGGTTCCTACGAGCAGTACTTC.

This clonotype came up a few times. The chain employs TRBV7-8 and TRBJ2-3; tentatively, D is TRBD2 (6 bases). The CDR3 extends over 16 amino acids. The germline V gene encodes CDR1 SGHVS and CDR2 FQNEAQ. V shed 5 bases and J shed 6 bases, with 21 bases lying between them. The CDR3 is CASSLPLAPFDDTQYF. The DNA for the CDR3 is TGTGCCAGCAGCCTACCACTAGCACCGTTTGACGATACGCAGTATTTT.

This clonotype has a handful of counts. The chain carries TRBV6-2 or TRBV6-3 and TRBJ2-7; TRBD2 matches at 7 bases. With V trimmed by 6 bases and J by 0 bases, 8 bases remained unmatched. In germline, CDR1 is MNHEY, CDR2 SVGEGT. This CDR3 spans 15 amino acids. The CDR3 loop is CASSSLRGYSYEQYF. Written as DNA, the CDR3 is TGTGCCAGCAGCTCCTTGCGGGGGTACTCCTACGAGCAGTACTTC.

Notes on this clonotype: A read error may explain this, as a much larger clone is one base away. The genes are TRBV7-9 and TRBJ1-3; D gene unclear. Per germline, CDR1 SEHNR and CDR2 FQNEAQ (reference sequence). The CDR3 length is 14 residues. The CDR3: CASSETISGNAIYF. CDR3 coding DNA: TGTGCCAGCAGCGAGACCATCTCTGGAAACGCCATATATTTT.

The chain links TRBV7-2 to TRBJ1-4, with a tentative D call TRBD1 (6 bases). Per the germline V gene, CDR1 is SGHTA and CDR2 is FQGNSA. The CDR3 is 15 amino acids. Trimming removed 3 bases from V and 4 bases from J, with 12 bases in between. This CDR3 is CASSFTGGLNEKLFF. The DNA for the CDR3 is TGTGCCAGCAGCTTCACGGGGGGCCTTAATGAAAAACTGTTTTTT.

The chain uses TRBV9 and TRBJ2-7; the D gene is possibly TRBD1 (5 bases). Trimming stripped 5 bases from V and 2 bases from J, with 17 bases between. The V gene's germline CDR1 is SGDLS and CDR2 YYNGEE. The CDR3 length is 15 residues. The CDR3 DNA is TGTGCCAGCAGTCCGTATGAGACAGAGCCCTACGAGCAGTACTTC. This gives the protein CASSPYETEPYEQYF.

V and J are TRBV3-1 and TRBJ2-5, with D unresolved. This CDR3 contains 14 residues. Trimming removed 1 base from V and 5 bases from J, with 11 bases in between. CDR1 and CDR2 (germline): LGHDT, YNNKEL (reference sequence). The CDR3 DNA follows: TGTGCCAGCAGCCAAGTCGGATGGTGGGAGACCCAGTACTTC. This gives the protein CASSQVGWWETQYF.

V usage is TRBV24-1 and J usage is TRBJ2-7; 8 nucleotides align to TRBD2. V lost 11 bases, J lost 6 bases, and 11 bases stayed unmatched. The CDR3 is made up of 13 amino acids. Germline V gives CDR1 KGHDR, CDR2 SFDVKD. In DNA form, the CDR3 reads TGTGCCAGCAGCGGGACGGGGGGGCCCGAGCAGTACTTC. As protein: CASSGTGGPEQYF.

CDR3 in DNA: TGTGCCAGCAGCTGGGGGGGAGGTACCCAGTACTTC. Amino acid sequence: CASSWGGGTQYF. The chain has TRBV5-5 and TRBJ2-5, with 7 bases aligning to TRBD2. There are 12 residues in the CDR3. Trimming removed 3 bases from V and 8 bases from J; junction bases left unmatched: 4. Germline loops: CDR1 SGHKS, CDR2 YYEKEE (reference sequence).

In its sample, this clonotype was seen a few times. The chain has TRBV14 and TRBJ2-5; tentative D call: TRBD2 (5 bases). The CDR3 extends over 16 amino acids. The ends were cut back, 1 base at V and 7 bases at J, with 19 bases in the middle. CDR1 and CDR2 from the germline V gene are SGHDN and FVKESK. CDR3 sequence reads: CASSQAEDLWSGTQYF. The CDR3 bases are TGTGCCAGCAGCCAAGCTGAGGACTTGTGGTCCGGGACCCAGTACTTC.

This clonotype appeared a single time. CDR3 loop: CASSVGTGTQKTQYF. In nucleotides, the CDR3 is TGTGCCAGCAGCGTAGGGACAGGGACTCAAAAGACCCAGTACTTC. The V call is TRBV9, the J call TRBJ2-5; 8 positions match TRBD1. After removal of 0 bases from V and 6 bases from J, the junction contained 7 bases not matched to a gene. Per the germline V gene, CDR1 is SGDLS and CDR2 is YYNGEE. The CDR3 contains 15 residues.

The CDR3: CAISPLAGQPDTQYF. For the CDR3, the DNA is TGTGCCATCAGCCCACTAGCGGGGCAACCAGATACGCAGTATTTT. The J gene is TRBJ2-3, the V gene TRBV10-3; 10 bases are shared with TRBD2. The V segment lost 6 bases and the J segment 4 bases; nucleotides outside the gene matches: 7. Germline CDR1 ENHRY, CDR2 SYGVKD. The CDR3 covers 15 residues.

The genes are TRBV9 and TRBJ1-6; TRBD1 matches 8 bases. Germline values: CDR1 SGDLS, CDR2 YYNGEE. CDR3 size: 15 residues. Trimming cost V 3 bases and J 7 bases; bases outside gene matches: 6. The CDR3 reads CASSALHRGNSPLHF. In nucleotides, the CDR3 is TGTGCCAGCAGCGCTCTACACAGGGGGAATTCACCCCTCCACTTT.

This clonotype has at least ten counts. This CDR3 reads CASSQAGQGKETQYF. The CDR3 DNA reads TGCGCCAGCAGCCAGGCGGGACAGGGGAAAGAGACCCAGTACTTC. The chain carries TRBV4-1 and TRBJ2-5; TRBD1 agrees at 10 bases. This CDR3 has 15 amino acids. Looked up from germline, CDR1 is MGHRA and CDR2 is YSYEKL. Trimming at V came to 3 bases and at J to 3 bases, leaving 4 bases not matched to a gene.

This clonotype occurred many times. This sequence joins TRBV4-3 and TRBJ2-5; D is perhaps TRBD2 (5 bases). The germline CDR1 and CDR2 sequences are LGHNA and YSLEER. V dropped 5 bases and J dropped 2 bases, with 9 bases sitting between them. This CDR3 region has 13 residues. The CDR3 DNA reads TGCGCCAGCAGCTATAGCGTGCAAGAGACCCAGTACTTC. Protein product: CASSYSVQETQYF.

The genes are TRBV4-3 and TRBJ1-5; TRBD1 might be the D (6 bases). CDR1 LGHNA and CDR2 YSLEER come from the germline V gene. This CDR3 comprises 18 residues. With 0 bases removed from V and 0 bases from J, the gap between germline ends came to 15 bases. The CDR3 coding sequence is TGCGCCAGCAGCCAAGATGGGGCAGGGGCGGGTAGCAATCAGCCCCAGCATTTT. Translating gives CASSQDGAGAGSNQPQHF.

This clonotype was seen only a few times. The rearrangement uses TRBV9 and TRBJ2-5; D gene ambiguous. Trimming shortened V by 4 bases and J by 2 bases, and 18 bases separated the two germline ends. The CDR3 extends over 16 amino acids. Germline V CDR1 and CDR2: SGDLS, YYNGEE. CDR3 in DNA: TGTGCCAGCAGCTCAGAACCGATCGGTATGCAAGAGACCCAGTACTTC. Its protein is CASSSEPIGMQETQYF.

The chain recombines TRBV29-1 with TRBJ2-1, with D perhaps TRBD2 (5 bases). Germline CDR1 reads SQVTM; CDR2 reads ANQGSEA. The CDR3 is made up of 14 amino acids. Trimming removed 4 bases from V and 8 bases from J, with 18 bases in between. CDR3 DNA sequence: TGCAGCGTTGCGGTGTCTAACGGGGTAGATGAGCAGTTCTTC. This translates into CSVAVSNGVDEQFF.

The rearrangement uses TRBV10-3 and TRBJ1-6; the D gene is possibly TRBD1 (5 bases). The V end lost 2 bases, the J end lost 5 bases, and 7 bases lay between the germline ends. CDR3 length: 14 amino acids. The V gene's germline CDR1 is ENHRY and CDR2 SYGVKD. CDR3 nucleotides: TGTGCCATCAGTGAGGCCAGGGATAATTCACCCCTCCACTTT. Translation gives CAISEARDNSPLHF.

The chain is built from TRBV7-9 and TRBJ2-5; a weak D match, TRBD2 (5 bases). V was trimmed by 4 bases and J by 2 bases, leaving 11 bases between them. The CDR3 runs 14 residues. From germline, CDR1 is SEHNR and CDR2 FQNEAQ (reference sequence). The CDR3: CASSSLRGQETQYF. CDR3 DNA: TGTGCCAGCAGCTCACTCCGGGGACAAGAGACCCAGTACTTC.

V usage is TRBV2 and J usage is TRBJ1-2; D is perhaps TRBD1 (6 bases). CDR3 length equals 12 residues. Looked up from germline, CDR1 is SNHLY and CDR2 is FYNNEI. The V end was cut by 10 bases, the J end by 0 bases, with 9 bases between. This CDR3 is CATQGPNYGYTF. In DNA form, the CDR3 reads TGTGCCACCCAGGGGCCTAACTATGGCTACACCTTC.

This clonotype was detected many times. This chain links TRBV11-2 with TRBJ1-3; D remains unclear. Germline CDR1 SGHAT, CDR2 FQNNGV. This CDR3 spans 14 amino acids. The ends were cut back, 2 bases at V and 0 bases at J, with 5 bases in the middle. The CDR3 DNA is TGTGCCAGCAGCTTATTCATCTCTGGAAACACCATATATTTT. Translating gives CASSLFISGNTIYF. Combining the CDR3 with reference TRBV11-2 and TRBJ1-3 gives the whole variable domain EAGVAQSPRYKIIEKRQSVAFWCNPISGHATLYWYQQILGQGPKLLIQFQNNGVVDDSQLPKDRFSAERLKGVDSTLKIQPAKLEDSAVYLCASSLFISGNTIYFGEGSWLTVV.

This clonotype was counted a few times. The J gene is TRBJ2-7, the V gene TRBV4-3; D could derive from TRBD1 or TRBD2 (5 bases each). From germline, CDR1 is LGHNA and CDR2 YSLEER. V shed 2 bases and J shed 0 bases, with 14 bases lying between them. The CDR3 totals 16 residues. This CDR3 reads CASSQQGDGGSYEQYF. In DNA, the CDR3 is TGCGCCAGCAGCCAACAAGGGGATGGGGGCTCCTACGAGCAGTACTTC.